This T cell receptor (beta chain) is from a study of blood T cell repertoires in COVID-19. This CDR3 contains 16 residues. Germline V gives CDR1 MGHRA, CDR2 YSYEKL. Trimming took 3 bases from V and 8 from J; bases not matched to a gene: 6. In the authors' methods: Amplification from reference gene primers served as the basis for estimated nucleated cell counts. TCRdb keeps only in-frame clones here, not all; method: immunoSEQ multiplex PCR. V, J and clone size derive from that table, while D and trimming were established from the DNA sequence. The sample lists roughly 49,000 clones; about 88% were seen once.

Sequencing input: peripheral blood. The chain uses TRBV4-1 and TRBJ2-1, with 14 bases fitting TRBD2. The TCR originated in a human donor in a cohort sampled during active COVID-19. The DNA for the CDR3 is TGCGCCAGCAGCCACCCGGGACTAGCGGGAGAGTATGAGCAGTTCTTC. Translated, it gives CASSHPGLAGEYEQFF.